Described below is a single T cell receptor beta chain sequence and its context. Antigen specificity is unknown. The source of the sample is a study of blood T cells in healthy people across ages. Study-level findings and limits: Strong correlation linked observed beta diversity and percent naive T cells. A roughly linear fall in TCR beta diversity per million T cells was seen with increasing age.

Using a J-beta primer mix together with a sample-barcoded 5' primer, a second PCR was run for roughly 6 to 12 cycles. A template-switch adaptor containing 12 random nucleotides labeled each cDNA molecule. One entry per CDR3 protein, called by TCRdb with MiXCR from the 5' RACE reads. The sample consists of 650,000 to 800,000 distinct CDR3 sequences, approximately 52% of them appearing once. Germline V lookup: CDR1 MNHEY, CDR2 SMNVEV (reference sequence). J was trimmed by 7 bases and V by 3 bases; bases with no gene match: 9. This CDR3 spans 15 amino acids. This TCR came from a woman of 80 years or more in good health. This rearrangement joins TRBV27 to TRBJ2-1; 7 nucleotides align to TRBD2. The sample was blood. CDR3 coding DNA: TGTGCCAGCAGTTTCTCTAGGGCTAGCGGAAATGAGCAGTTCTTC. Translated, it gives CASSFSRASGNEQFF.